This paragraph covers one T cell receptor (beta chain) sequence. V lost 2 bases and J lost 7; bases outside the gene matches: 7. The CDR3 loop spans 15 amino acids. Germline V gene sequence: CDR1 KGHSH, CDR2 LQKENI. Seattle researchers signed up patients amid active infection and tracked them longitudinally. Using immunoSEQ multiplex PCR, the repertoire was profiled, and TCRdb retains in-frame clones only, with some absent. The table lists a few hundred thousand clones, approximately 89% of them singletons. These data belong to a study of blood T cell repertoires in COVID-19. As for the study in general: Sources were T cells, B-cell-depleted T cells, or PBMCs; the material itself was cDNA or gDNA.

The source is a woman in her thirties with COVID-19, enrolled during active disease. The sample comprised peripheral blood. The chain employs TRBV18 and TRBJ1-4; 7 bases are shared with TRBD1. The CDR3 here is CASSPGEGAVEKLFF. CDR3 DNA: TGTGCCAGCTCACCAGGCGAGGGGGCGGTTGAAAAACTGTTTTTT.